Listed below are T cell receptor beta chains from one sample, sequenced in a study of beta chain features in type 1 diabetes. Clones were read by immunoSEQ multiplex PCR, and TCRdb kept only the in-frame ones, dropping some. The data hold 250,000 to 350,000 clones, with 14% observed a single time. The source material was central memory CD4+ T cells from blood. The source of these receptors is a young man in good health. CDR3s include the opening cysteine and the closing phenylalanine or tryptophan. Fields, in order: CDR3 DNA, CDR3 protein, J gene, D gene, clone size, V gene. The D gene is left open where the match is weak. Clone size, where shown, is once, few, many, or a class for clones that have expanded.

DNA: TGTGCCAGCAGCCTCCTTAATGAGCAGTTCTTC
CDR3: CASSLLNEQFF
J: TRBJ2-1
D: -
size: -
V: TRBV5-4

DNA: TGTGCCAGCAGCTTGTGGGGGCACAATCAGCCCCAGCATTTT
CDR3: CASSLWGHNQPQHF
J: TRBJ1-5
D: -
size: -
V: TRBV5-6

DNA: TGTGCCAGCAGTTACTGGGCGGGAGGGAGCACAGATACGCAGTATTTT
CDR3: CASSYWAGGSTDTQYF
J: TRBJ2-3
D: TRBD2
size: few
V: TRBV6-5

DNA: TGTGCCAGCAGCTTTTCAGGGGGCATGAGCACTGAAGCTTTCTTT
CDR3: CASSFSGGMSTEAFF
J: TRBJ1-1
D: TRBD1
size: -
V: TRBV11-3

DNA: TGTGCCAGCAGCGTAGCGGGGGGACAGGCGACAGAAAAACTGTTTTTT
CDR3: CASSVAGGQATEKLFF
J: TRBJ1-4
D: TRBD1
size: -
V: TRBV9

DNA: TGTGCCAGCAGTGTGGGACAGGGTTGGACCGGGGAGCTGTTTTTT
CDR3: CASSVGQGWTGELFF
J: TRBJ2-2
D: TRBD1
size: -
V: TRBV6-1

DNA: TGCGCCAGCAGCTTGTGGACAAGTAGAGAGAACACCGGGGAGCTGTTTTTT
CDR3: CASSLWTSRENTGELFF
J: TRBJ2-2
D: -
size: -
V: TRBV5-1

DNA: TGCAGCGTTGTCGGGTTCGGAGAGACCCAGTACTTC
CDR3: CSVVGFGETQYF
J: TRBJ2-5
D: -
size: many
V: TRBV29-1

DNA: TGTGCCAGCAGCTCGCTCAATAGAGGTGAGCAGTTCTTC
CDR3: CASSSLNRGEQFF
J: TRBJ2-1
D: -
size: few
V: TRBV7-9

DNA: TGTGCCAGCAGTTTCAGGGAGAGGAGCACTGAAGCTTTCTTT
CDR3: CASSFRERSTEAFF
J: TRBJ1-1
D: -
size: few
V: TRBV27

DNA: TGTGCCAGCAGCTTAGATTTTAGCGGGGAGCTGTTTTTT
CDR3: CASSLDFSGELFF
J: TRBJ2-2
D: -
size: -
V: TRBV11-3

DNA: TGTGCCAGCAGTGGGACGGTCACCTACGAGCAGTACTTC
CDR3: CASSGTVTYEQYF
J: TRBJ2-7
D: -
size: few
V: TRBV25-1

DNA: TGTGCCGTGAGTAATGGACGAGTGAACACTGAAGCTTTCTTT
CDR3: CAVSNGRVNTEAFF
J: TRBJ1-1
D: -
size: many
V: TRBV19

DNA: TGTGCCAGCAGCCCGGAGGGTCGTCCCGGGTTTGGGGGCTACACCTTC
CDR3: CASSPEGRPGFGGYTF
J: TRBJ1-2
D: -
size: few
V: TRBV11-2

DNA: TGTGCCAGCAGCTCGGCGGGAGGAGGAACCGGGGAGCTGTTTTTT
CDR3: CASSSAGGGTGELFF
J: TRBJ2-2
D: TRBD2
size: few
V: TRBV7-2

DNA: TGTGCCACCTGGTGGGACTCCTACAATGAGCAGTTCTTC
CDR3: CATWWDSYNEQFF
J: TRBJ2-1
D: -
size: -
V: TRBV10-3

DNA: TGTGCCAGCAGCTGGCGAGATGAAGCTTTCTTT
CDR3: CASSWRDEAFF
J: TRBJ1-1
D: -
size: -
V: TRBV5-8

DNA: TGTGCCAGCAGCTCGGGGACGGGGAACAAAAACATTCAGTACTTC
CDR3: CASSSGTGNKNIQYF
J: TRBJ2-4
D: -
size: few
V: TRBV11-2

DNA: TGTGCCAGCAGTTTAGTCGGGAGGGGCACTGAAGCTTTCTTT
CDR3: CASSLVGRGTEAFF
J: TRBJ1-1
D: -
size: -
V: TRBV6-1

DNA: TGTGCCAGCAGTTCCTGGCGGGAGCCCTCCGGGGAGCTGTTTTTT
CDR3: CASSSWREPSGELFF
J: TRBJ2-2
D: TRBD2
size: -
V: TRBV28

DNA: TGTGCCAGTAGGAACCTCGCGACCGGGGAGCTGTTTTTT
CDR3: CASRNLATGELFF
J: TRBJ2-2
D: -
size: -
V: TRBV19

DNA: TGCGCCAGCAGTTGGGGGATCAATGAGCAGTTCTTC
CDR3: CASSWGINEQFF
J: TRBJ2-1
D: -
size: many
V: TRBV5-1

DNA: TGCGCCAGCAGCCAAGACAGTTCCCATTCACCCCTCCACTTT
CDR3: CASSQDSSHSPLHF
J: TRBJ1-6
D: -
size: -
V: TRBV4-3

DNA: TGTGCCAGCAGCTTGGGGGGCCGAGGAGATACGCAGTATTTT
CDR3: CASSLGGRGDTQYF
J: TRBJ2-3
D: -
size: few
V: TRBV11-3

DNA: TGCGCCAGCAGCTTGGGTCCCCGGGCGGGGAACACCGGGGAGCTGTTTTTT
CDR3: CASSLGPRAGNTGELFF
J: TRBJ2-2
D: -
size: -
V: TRBV5-1

DNA: TGTGCCAGCAGCCGACCGGGACAGCGGTATGGCTACACCTTC
CDR3: CASSRPGQRYGYTF
J: TRBJ1-2
D: TRBD1
size: -
V: TRBV14

DNA: TGTGCCAGCAGCTTTGACACCCAACTAGCCAAAAACATTCAGTACTTC
CDR3: CASSFDTQLAKNIQYF
J: TRBJ2-4
D: -
size: few
V: TRBV11-3

DNA: TGCAGTGCTAGAGGGGGAGGGAAAGCTTTCTTT
CDR3: CSARGGGKAFF
J: TRBJ1-1
D: -
size: few
V: TRBV20-1

DNA: TGTGCCAGCAGTTTTGGGGTTAGGTCCGGGAAGAACACTGAAGCTTTCTTT
CDR3: CASSFGVRSGKNTEAFF
J: TRBJ1-1
D: -
size: few
V: TRBV27

DNA: TGTGCCAGCAGTGATGGACTCAATGAGCAGTTCTTC
CDR3: CASSDGLNEQFF
J: TRBJ2-1
D: -
size: -
V: TRBV6-1

DNA: TGTGCCACCAGCAGAAAAGGGACAGGGGGCATAGGGACGCAGTATTTT
CDR3: CATSRKGTGGIGTQYF
J: TRBJ2-3
D: TRBD1
size: -
V: TRBV15

DNA: TGTGCCAGCAGCTTACCGGACAAGACTGAAGCTTTCTTT
CDR3: CASSLPDKTEAFF
J: TRBJ1-1
D: -
size: -
V: TRBV11-2

DNA: TGTGCCAGCAGCCAAGAAAACATTCTAGCGGGACTAAATGAGCAGTTCTTC
CDR3: CASSQENILAGLNEQFF
J: TRBJ2-1
D: TRBD2
size: few
V: TRBV7-7

DNA: TGCAGTGCAAGCTCGGGTATTGAAGCTTTCTTT
CDR3: CSASSGIEAFF
J: TRBJ1-1
D: -
size: few
V: TRBV20-1

DNA: TGTGCCAGAACCCGCGGGGGAGGTACCAATGAGCAGTTCTTC
CDR3: CARTRGGGTNEQFF
J: TRBJ2-1
D: TRBD2
size: few
V: TRBV30

DNA: TGTGCCAGCAGCTCCCGGACAGGGCTAAACACTGAAGCTTTCTTT
CDR3: CASSSRTGLNTEAFF
J: TRBJ1-1
D: TRBD1
size: -
V: TRBV6-1

DNA: TGTGCCAGCAGCTTGTTGCAGGGCGACACCGGGGAGCTGTTTTTT
CDR3: CASSLLQGDTGELFF
J: TRBJ2-2
D: -
size: few
V: TRBV5-6

DNA: TGTGCCAGCAGCTTGGCATGGAGCCAAGAGACCCAGTACTTC
CDR3: CASSLAWSQETQYF
J: TRBJ2-5
D: -
size: many
V: TRBV5-4

DNA: TGTGCCAGCAGATGGGACAGATCGGGGGACACTGAAGCTTTCTTT
CDR3: CASRWDRSGDTEAFF
J: TRBJ1-1
D: TRBD1
size: few
V: TRBV5-4

DNA: TGTGCCAGCAGCTTGATAGGCTTGAACACTGAAGCTTTCTTT
CDR3: CASSLIGLNTEAFF
J: TRBJ1-1
D: -
size: -
V: TRBV5-6

DNA: TGTGCCAGCAGCCCCCTCGGGACAGGAAACAATGAGCAGTTCTTC
CDR3: CASSPLGTGNNEQFF
J: TRBJ2-1
D: TRBD1
size: -
V: TRBV9

DNA: TGTGCCAGCAGCTTACCACTAGCGGGAGTAGAGACCCAGTACTTC
CDR3: CASSLPLAGVETQYF
J: TRBJ2-5
D: TRBD2
size: few
V: TRBV11-1

DNA: TGTGCCAGCCGGGCAACTAGCTCCTACGAGCAGTACTTC
CDR3: CASRATSSYEQYF
J: TRBJ2-7
D: -
size: -
V: TRBV6-1

DNA: TGTGCCAGCAGCCATTACAGGGTATGGTCCGTCTATGGCTACACCTTC
CDR3: CASSHYRVWSVYGYTF
J: TRBJ1-2
D: -
size: few
V: TRBV5-6

DNA: TGTGCCTCAGGGGGGCCCCCCGAGAACATTCAGTACTTC
CDR3: CASGGPPENIQYF
J: TRBJ2-4
D: -
size: -
V: TRBV10-3